Each of the 28 T cell receptor beta chains below was sequenced from the same sample in a study of T cell responses to AZD1222 COVID-19 vaccine (dated by TCRdb to the early 2020s). Library method: the immunoSEQ multiplex PCR assay. The table comes from immuneACCESS by way of TCRdb, which keeps in-frame sequences with V and J called. Part of the clones is missing from these tables; in studies checked, under half for an unresolved V gene and the rest for unknown reasons. This sample holds 150,000 to 190,000 clones; over 70% were observed only once. The ten largest clones represent about a tenth of the sample. Explained via the paper, the time point label denotes: about 28 days (+/-7) after the second vaccine dose. This material consisted of peripheral blood, taken 28 days after the second AZD1222 dose. Receptors were obtained from an adult who received the AZD1222 COVID-19 vaccine.

The chain couples TRBV6-2 or TRBV6-3 to TRBJ2-4; TRBD2 matches 12 bases. This CDR3 comprises 19 residues. Germline V CDR1 and CDR2: MNHEY, SVGEGT. Germline trimming cut 5 bases from V and 0 bases from J; bases unmatched to any gene: 11. The CDR3 loop is CASSQRWLAGGLAKNIQYF. CDR3 nucleotide sequence: TGTGCCAGCAGTCAACGCTGGCTAGCGGGAGGGTTAGCCAAAAACATTCAGTACTTC.

V is TRBV4-2 and J is TRBJ2-1; possibly TRBD2 for D (5 bases). Germline V gene sequence: CDR1 LGHNA, CDR2 YNFKEQ. Trimming took 1 base from V and 4 from J, leaving 11 bases between them. The CDR3 runs 15 residues. The CDR3 reads CASSQVTGGYNEQFF. Written as DNA, the CDR3 is TGTGCCAGCAGCCAAGTTACGGGCGGGTACAATGAGCAGTTCTTC.

The V call is TRBV30, the J call TRBJ2-7, with unresolved D. The V gene's germline CDR1 is GTSNPN and CDR2 SVGIG (reference sequence). V was clipped by 3 bases and J by 1 base, with 10 bases between them. This CDR3 is built from 13 residues. This CDR3 is CAWRSERSYEQYF. The CDR3 DNA reads as TGTGCCTGGAGGTCCGAGCGTTCCTACGAGCAGTACTTC.

This chain uses TRBV6-1 with TRBJ1-1, with 7 positions matching TRBD1. Germline CDR1 reads MNHNS; CDR2 reads SASEGT. J gave up 4 bases and V 6 bases, and 14 bases lay outside the gene matches. The CDR3 contains 16 residues. The CDR3 DNA reads as TGTGCCAGCAGGGAAAGGGACAGAGGTGTGGGCACTGAAGCTTTCTTT. This codes for CASRERDRGVGTEAFF.

This rearrangement joins TRBV6-5 to TRBJ2-1, with D unresolved. The V and J ends lost 0 bases and 6 bases respectively, with 3 bases between them. In germline, CDR1 is MNHEY, CDR2 SVGAGI. This CDR3 spans 12 amino acids. CDR3: CASSYSGNEQFF. CDR3 nucleotide sequence: TGTGCCAGCAGTTACTCAGGCAATGAGCAGTTCTTC.

The CDR3 region is CATSRDRGETQYF. DNA of the CDR3: TGTGCCACCAGCAGAGATCGGGGGGAGACCCAGTACTTC. The chain carries TRBV15 and TRBJ2-5; D is perhaps TRBD2 (6 bases). Trimming shortened V by 0 bases and J by 5 bases, and 7 bases separated the two germline ends. Germline CDR1 reads LNHNV; CDR2 reads YYDKDF (reference sequence). The CDR3 has 13 residues.

The chain recombines TRBV9 with TRBJ2-1, with 7 nucleotides matching TRBD2. The CDR3 spans 14 residues. Per the germline V gene, CDR1 is SGDLS and CDR2 is YYNGEE. J gave up 2 bases and V 4 bases, and 3 bases lay outside the gene matches. CDR3 in amino acids: CASSLRGAYNEQFF. The CDR3 DNA is TGTGCCAGCAGCCTTCGGGGGGCCTACAATGAGCAGTTCTTC.

The gene calls are TRBV27 and TRBJ1-5; 8 bases fit TRBD1. The J segment lost 3 bases and the V segment lost 10 bases, leaving 5 bases of the junction unmatched. Germline V lookup: CDR1 MNHEY, CDR2 SMNVEV (reference sequence). The CDR3 is 13 residues long. In nucleotides, the CDR3 is TGTGCCACCAGGACAGGGAACAATCAGCCCCAGCATTTT. Translated, it gives CATRTGNNQPQHF.

The J gene is TRBJ1-1, the V gene TRBV30; TRBD1 matches 7 bases. The CDR3 is made up of 12 amino acids. V was pared by 1 base and J by 10 bases, with 6 bases of the junction left unmatched. Per the germline V gene, CDR1 is GTSNPN and CDR2 is SVGIG (reference sequence). The CDR3 nucleotides read TGTGCCTGGAGTGCAGGGGGACGTGGAGCTTTCTTT. This codes for CAWSAGGRGAFF.

V gene TRBV24-1 combines with J gene TRBJ2-3, with a possible D match to TRBD2 (5 bases). The CDR3 loop spans 15 amino acids. V was cut by 3 bases and J by 2 bases, with 11 bases left in between. Germline CDR1 reads KGHDR; CDR2 reads SFDVKD. In nucleotides, the CDR3 is TGTGCCACCAGTGATCTCGGGAAGAACACAGATACGCAGTATTTT. Residues: CATSDLGKNTDTQYF.

The chain recombines TRBV27 with TRBJ2-2, with 7 bases matching TRBD2. With V trimmed by 5 bases and J by 2 bases, 5 bases remained unmatched. Germline CDR1 MNHEY, CDR2 SMNVEV (reference sequence). This CDR3 has 15 amino acids. Here the CDR3 reads CASSTLAVNTGELFF. The CDR3, as DNA: TGTGCCAGCAGTACCCTAGCGGTAAACACCGGGGAGCTGTTTTTT.

For the CDR3, the DNA is TGCGCCAGCAGCCGATCGGGACAGGAATACAATGAGCAGTTCTTC. This codes for CASSRSGQEYNEQFF. This chain uses TRBV5-1 with TRBJ2-1; TRBD1 matches 8 bases. J gave up 4 bases and V 4 bases, and 7 bases lay outside the gene matches. CDR3 length: 15 amino acids. Germline V CDR1 and CDR2: SGHRS, YFSETQ.

The table lists this clone with a count of one. The chain employs TRBV5-4 and TRBJ2-3, with D uncertain. Germline V gene sequence: CDR1 SGHNT, CDR2 YYREEE (reference sequence). The CDR3 has 13 amino acids. V lost 4 bases and J lost 0, with 6 bases in between. CDR3 amino acids: CASSGPSTDTQYF. CDR3 DNA: TGTGCCAGCAGCGGACCTAGCACAGATACGCAGTATTTT.

This clone was found a few times. The chain recombines TRBV2 with TRBJ2-5; 12 nucleotides agree with TRBD2. The CDR3 is 15 residues long. Germline V gene sequence: CDR1 SNHLY, CDR2 FYNNEI. Trimming cost V 4 bases and J 5 bases; bases outside gene matches: 5. The CDR3 DNA sequence: TGTGCCAGCAGTGGGACTAGCGGGAATTTGGAGACCCAGTACTTC. Translating gives CASSGTSGNLETQYF.

The chain combines TRBV4-1 with TRBJ2-1; TRBD2 agrees at 13 bases. The germline gives CDR1 MGHRA, CDR2 YSYEKL. Germline trimming cut 7 bases from V and 15 bases from J; bases unmatched to any gene: 6. The CDR3 totals 12 residues. The CDR3 region has the DNA TGCGCCAGCACCGGACTAGCGGGAGATCTGTTCTTC. Translating gives CASTGLAGDLFF.

This chain uses TRBV5-6 with TRBJ1-6, with D possibly TRBD1 on 6 matching bases. CDR1 and CDR2 from the germline V gene are SGHDT and YYEEEE. The CDR3 runs 15 residues. The V end lost 2 bases, the J end lost 15 bases, and 21 bases lay between the germline ends. The CDR3 bases are TGTGCCAGCAGCTTTTATGACAGGTTCCCCTCATACCTCCACTTT. Its translation: CASSFYDRFPSYLHF.

In regard to this clone: The junction departs from the called germline gene at one end, perhaps through a read error. V and J are TRBV5-1 and TRBJ2-1; 7 bases are a match to TRBD1. The CDR3 length is 16 residues. The germline CDR1 and CDR2 sequences are SGHRS and YFSETQ. The DNA of the CDR3 is TGCGCCAGCAGCGCGGACGTCCGGACAGGAGCCGCCGAGCAATTCTTC. It encodes CASSADVRTGAAEQFF.

The rearrangement links TRBV10-3 to TRBJ2-3; D unresolved. Per germline, CDR1 ENHRY and CDR2 SYGVKD. CDR3 length equals 13 residues. Trimming pared 10 bases from V and 2 bases from J, leaving 13 bases between. CDR3 protein: CATISDNTDTQYF. CDR3 DNA: TGTGCCACCATTTCGGATAACACAGATACGCAGTATTTT.

The V gene is TRBV18, the J gene TRBJ1-1, with 7 bases that match TRBD1. V lost 1 base and J lost 0; bases outside the gene matches: 5. The CDR3 is 16 amino acids. CDR1 is KGHSH and CDR2 is LQKENI in the germline V gene. The CDR3 DNA sequence: TGTGCCAGCTCACCACGACAGGGATTAATGAACACTGAAGCTTTCTTT. Amino acids: CASSPRQGLMNTEAFF.

The chain employs TRBV7-2 and TRBJ1-2; the D gene is possibly TRBD1 (5 bases). The CDR3 extends over 13 amino acids. The germline V gene encodes CDR1 SGHTA and CDR2 FQGNSA. V shed 2 bases and J shed 8 bases, with 12 bases lying between them. CDR3 DNA: TGTGCCAGCAGCTTATTCAGGGAAGGGGGCTACACCTTC. It yields the protein CASSLFREGGYTF. Together with reference TRBV7-2 and TRBJ1-2, the CDR3 gives the full variable domain: GAGVSQSPSNKVTEKGKDVELRCDPISGHTALYWYRQSLGQGLEFLIYFQGNSAPDKSGLPSDRFSAERTGGSVSTLTIQRTQQEDSAVYLCASSLFREGGYTFGSGTRLTVV.

V is TRBV12-3 or TRBV12-4 and J is TRBJ2-7; D is ambiguous. V lost 0 bases and J 2 bases, leaving 5 bases between the germline ends. This CDR3 is 13 amino acids long. Here the CDR3 reads CASSLAQPYEQYF. CDR3 DNA: TGTGCCAGCAGTTTAGCGCAACCCTACGAGCAGTACTTC.

V usage is TRBV18 and J usage is TRBJ1-3; tentatively, D is TRBD1 (6 bases). In germline, CDR1 is KGHSH, CDR2 LQKENI. Between the trimmed V and J ends, which lost 6 bases and 4 bases, there was a span of 16 bases. The CDR3 is made up of 15 amino acids. CDR3 DNA sequence: TGTGCCAGCTCCCTTCCCGGGGGCAGCGGAAACACCATATATTTT. This codes for CASSLPGGSGNTIYF.

V is TRBV3-1 (or the pseudogene TRBV3-2) and J is TRBJ2-3; 9 nucleotides match TRBD1. CDR3 size: 13 residues. CDR1 and CDR2 (germline): LGHDT, YNNKEL (reference sequence). Trimming at V came to 6 bases and at J to 6 bases, leaving 4 bases not matched to a gene. The CDR3, as DNA: TGTGCCAGCAGTTACAGGGGGCTGGATACGCAGTATTTT. Its protein is CASSYRGLDTQYF.

The chain employs TRBV14 and TRBJ1-2; D not resolved. Germline values: CDR1 SGHDN, CDR2 FVKESK. The V end was cut by 4 bases, the J end by 4 bases, with 13 bases between. CDR3 size: 14 residues. The CDR3 sequence is CASSLRQSFYGYTF. Written as DNA, the CDR3 is TGTGCCAGCAGCCTTCGACAAAGTTTCTATGGCTACACCTTC.

The CDR3 protein is CASSLGGSPLHF. CDR3 bases: TGTGCCAGCAGCCTTGGTGGTTCACCCCTCCACTTT. The chain combines TRBV7-3 with TRBJ1-6; no definite D call. The CDR3 runs 12 residues. V was clipped by 5 bases and J by 9 bases, with 8 bases between them. Germline values: CDR1 SGHTA, CDR2 FQGTGA.

V gene TRBV4-2 combines with J gene TRBJ1-2; possibly TRBD1 for D (5 bases). This CDR3 region has 14 residues. The V gene's germline CDR1 is LGHNA and CDR2 YNFKEQ. Trimming left V 0 bases short and J 9 bases short, with 14 bases between. CDR3 nucleotides: TGTGCCAGCAGCCAAGAGGGGACTGCTATGAGCTACACCTTC. Amino acid sequence: CASSQEGTAMSYTF.

V gene TRBV2 combines with J gene TRBJ2-7, with D tentatively TRBD2 (6 bases). The CDR3 totals 13 residues. CDR1 and CDR2 from the germline V gene are SNHLY and FYNNEI. V lost 7 bases to trimming and J lost 6 bases, with 16 bases between them. The CDR3 region has the DNA TGTGCCAGCACCGCGGGACTGGGGGGCGAGCAGTACTTC. Protein: CASTAGLGGEQYF.

The rearrangement uses TRBV6-2 or TRBV6-3 and TRBJ1-6; D is possibly TRBD1 (5 bases). The CDR3 sequence is 15 residues long. V was clipped by 6 bases and J by 7 bases, with 16 bases between them. Germline assignment: CDR1 MNHEY and CDR2 SVGEGT. CDR3 in amino acids: CASSPPGTVNSPLHF. CDR3 nucleotides: TGTGCCAGCAGCCCCCCCGGGACGGTGAATTCACCCCTCCACTTT.